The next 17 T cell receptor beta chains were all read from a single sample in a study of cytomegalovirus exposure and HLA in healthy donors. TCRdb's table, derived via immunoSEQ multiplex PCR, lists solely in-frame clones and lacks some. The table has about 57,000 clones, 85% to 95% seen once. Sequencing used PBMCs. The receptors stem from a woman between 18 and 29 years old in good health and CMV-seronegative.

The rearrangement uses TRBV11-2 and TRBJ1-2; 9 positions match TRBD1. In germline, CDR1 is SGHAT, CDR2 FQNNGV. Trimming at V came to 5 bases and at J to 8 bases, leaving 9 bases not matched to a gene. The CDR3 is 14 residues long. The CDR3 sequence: CASSPSGTGKGYTF. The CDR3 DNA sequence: TGTGCCAGCAGCCCCTCCGGGACAGGGAAAGGCTACACCTTC.

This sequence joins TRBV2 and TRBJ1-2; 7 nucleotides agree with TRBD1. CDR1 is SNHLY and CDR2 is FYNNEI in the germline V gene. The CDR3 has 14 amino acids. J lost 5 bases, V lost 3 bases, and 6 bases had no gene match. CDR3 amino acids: CASSEGQNEYGYTF. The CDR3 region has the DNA TGTGCCAGCAGTGAGGGACAGAACGAATATGGCTACACCTTC.

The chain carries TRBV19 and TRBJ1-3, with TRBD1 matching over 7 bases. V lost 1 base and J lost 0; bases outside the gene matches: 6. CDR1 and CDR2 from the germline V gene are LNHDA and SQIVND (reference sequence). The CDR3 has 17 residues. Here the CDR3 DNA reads TGTGCCAGTAGTATAGGGCGCCCAGGGGGCTCTGGAAACACCATATATTTT. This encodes CASSIGRPGGSGNTIYF.

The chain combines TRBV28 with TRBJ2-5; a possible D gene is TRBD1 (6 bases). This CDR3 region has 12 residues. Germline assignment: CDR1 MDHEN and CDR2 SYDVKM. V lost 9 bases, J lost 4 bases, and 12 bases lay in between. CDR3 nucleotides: TGTGCCAGTTCAGGGGTTCGAGAGACCCAGTACTTC. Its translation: CASSGVRETQYF.

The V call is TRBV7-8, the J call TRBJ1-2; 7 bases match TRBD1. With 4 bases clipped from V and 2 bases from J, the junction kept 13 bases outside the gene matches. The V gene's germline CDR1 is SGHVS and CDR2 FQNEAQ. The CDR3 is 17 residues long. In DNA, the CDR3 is TGTGCCAGCAGCTCATCCAAGAAAGTACAGGGGAACTATGGCTACACCTTC. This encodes CASSSSKKVQGNYGYTF.

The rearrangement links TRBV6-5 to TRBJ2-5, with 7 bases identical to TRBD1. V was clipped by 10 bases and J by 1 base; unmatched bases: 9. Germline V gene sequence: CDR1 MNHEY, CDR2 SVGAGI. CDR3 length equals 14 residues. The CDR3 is CATGTGQLQETQYF. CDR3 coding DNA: TGTGCCACCGGTACGGGACAGCTCCAAGAGACCCAGTACTTC.

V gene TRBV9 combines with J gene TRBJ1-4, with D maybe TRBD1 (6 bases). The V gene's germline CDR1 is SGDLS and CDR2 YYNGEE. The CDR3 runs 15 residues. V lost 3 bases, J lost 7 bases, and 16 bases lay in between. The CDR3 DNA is TGTGCCAGCAGCGACAGGGAGGGGGGCGGTGAAAAACTGTTTTTT. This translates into CASSDREGGGEKLFF.

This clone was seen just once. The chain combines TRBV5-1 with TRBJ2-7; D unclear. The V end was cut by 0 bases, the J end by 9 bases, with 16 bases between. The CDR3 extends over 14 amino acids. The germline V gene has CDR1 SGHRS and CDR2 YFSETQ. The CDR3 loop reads CASSLENLNLGQYV. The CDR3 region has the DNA TGCGCCAGCAGCTTGGAAAACTTAAACTTGGGGCAGTACGTC.

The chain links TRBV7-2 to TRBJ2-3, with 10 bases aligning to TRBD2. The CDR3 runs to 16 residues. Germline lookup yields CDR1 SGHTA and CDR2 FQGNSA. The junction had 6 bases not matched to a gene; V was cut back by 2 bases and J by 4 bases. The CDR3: CASSLWSGGAPDTQYF. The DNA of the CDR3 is TGTGCCAGCAGCTTATGGAGCGGGGGGGCCCCAGATACGCAGTATTTT.

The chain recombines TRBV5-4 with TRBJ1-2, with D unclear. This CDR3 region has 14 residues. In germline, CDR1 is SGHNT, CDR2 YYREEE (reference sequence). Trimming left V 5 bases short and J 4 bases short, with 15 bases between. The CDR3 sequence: CASRLQAVTYGYTF. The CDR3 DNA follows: TGTGCCAGCAGACTCCAAGCGGTTACCTATGGCTACACCTTC.

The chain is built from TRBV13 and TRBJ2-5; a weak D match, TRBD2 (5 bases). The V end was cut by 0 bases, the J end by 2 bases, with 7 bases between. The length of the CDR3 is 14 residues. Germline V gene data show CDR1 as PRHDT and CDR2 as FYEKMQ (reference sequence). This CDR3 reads CASSLGEVQETQYF. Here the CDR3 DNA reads TGTGCCAGCAGCTTAGGGGAGGTACAAGAGACCCAGTACTTC.

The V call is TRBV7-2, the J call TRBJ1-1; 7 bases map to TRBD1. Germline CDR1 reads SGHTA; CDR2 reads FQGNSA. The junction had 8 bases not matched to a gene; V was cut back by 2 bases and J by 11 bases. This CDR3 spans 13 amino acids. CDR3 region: CASSLSRDSRAFF. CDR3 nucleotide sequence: TGTGCCAGCAGCTTATCCAGGGACAGCAGGGCTTTCTTT.

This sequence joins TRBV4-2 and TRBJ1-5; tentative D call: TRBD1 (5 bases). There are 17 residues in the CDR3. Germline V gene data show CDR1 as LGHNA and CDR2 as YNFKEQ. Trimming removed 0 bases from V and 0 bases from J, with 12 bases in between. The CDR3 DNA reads TGTGCCAGCAGCCAAGAGGGGCAGTACCATAGCAATCAGCCCCAGCATTTT. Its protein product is CASSQEGQYHSNQPQHF.

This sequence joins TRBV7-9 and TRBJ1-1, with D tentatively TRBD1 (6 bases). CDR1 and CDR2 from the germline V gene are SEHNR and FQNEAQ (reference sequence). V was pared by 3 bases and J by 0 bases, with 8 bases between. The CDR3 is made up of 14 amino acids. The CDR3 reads CASSFGQMNTEAFF. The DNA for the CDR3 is TGTGCCAGCAGCTTCGGACAGATGAACACTGAAGCTTTCTTT.

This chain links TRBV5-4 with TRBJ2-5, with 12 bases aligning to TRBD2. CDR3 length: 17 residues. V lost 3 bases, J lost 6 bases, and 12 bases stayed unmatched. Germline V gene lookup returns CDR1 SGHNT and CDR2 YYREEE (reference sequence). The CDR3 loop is CASSSKHLAGGQQTQYF. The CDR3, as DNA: TGTGCCAGCAGCTCGAAACATCTAGCGGGGGGGCAGCAGACCCAGTACTTC. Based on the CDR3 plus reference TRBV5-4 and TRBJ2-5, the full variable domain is ETGVTQSPTHLIKTRGQQVTLRCSSQSGHNTVSWYQQALGQGPQFIFQYYREEENGRGNFPPRFSGLQFPNYSSELNVNALELDDSALYLCASSSKHLAGGQQTQYFGPGTRLLVL.

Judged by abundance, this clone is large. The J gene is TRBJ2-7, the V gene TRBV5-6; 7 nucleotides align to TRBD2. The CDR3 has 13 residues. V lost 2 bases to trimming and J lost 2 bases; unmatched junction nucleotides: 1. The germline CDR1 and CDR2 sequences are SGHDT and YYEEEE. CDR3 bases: TGTGCCAGCAGCTTCGGGACTACCTACGAGCAGTACGTC. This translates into CASSFGTTYEQYV.

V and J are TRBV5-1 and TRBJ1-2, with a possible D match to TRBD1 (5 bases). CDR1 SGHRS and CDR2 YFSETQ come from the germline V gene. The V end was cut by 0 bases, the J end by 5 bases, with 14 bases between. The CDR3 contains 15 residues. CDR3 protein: CASSLEGVQAYGYTF. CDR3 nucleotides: TGCGCCAGCAGCTTGGAAGGGGTTCAGGCTTATGGCTACACCTTC.